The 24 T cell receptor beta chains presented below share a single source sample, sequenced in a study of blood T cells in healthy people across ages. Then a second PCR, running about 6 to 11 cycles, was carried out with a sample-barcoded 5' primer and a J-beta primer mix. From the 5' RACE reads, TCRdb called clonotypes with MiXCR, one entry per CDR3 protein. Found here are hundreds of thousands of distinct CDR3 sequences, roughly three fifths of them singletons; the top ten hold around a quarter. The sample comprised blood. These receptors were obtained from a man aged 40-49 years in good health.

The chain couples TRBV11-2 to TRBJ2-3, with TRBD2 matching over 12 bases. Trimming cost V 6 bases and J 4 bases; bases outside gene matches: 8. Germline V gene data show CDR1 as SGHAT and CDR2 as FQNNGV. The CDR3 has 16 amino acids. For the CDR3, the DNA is TGTGCCAGCAGGGGGGCTAGCGGGGGGGAGGCAGATACGCAGTATTTT. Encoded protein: CASRGASGGEADTQYF.

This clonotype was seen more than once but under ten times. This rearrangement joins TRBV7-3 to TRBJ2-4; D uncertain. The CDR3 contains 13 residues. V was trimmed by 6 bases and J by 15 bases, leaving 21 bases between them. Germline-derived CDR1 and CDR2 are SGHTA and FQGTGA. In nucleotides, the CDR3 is TGTGCCAGCAGTTCAGCAGCCTCGGGTGTGAGGTACTTC. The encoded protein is CASSSAASGVRYF.

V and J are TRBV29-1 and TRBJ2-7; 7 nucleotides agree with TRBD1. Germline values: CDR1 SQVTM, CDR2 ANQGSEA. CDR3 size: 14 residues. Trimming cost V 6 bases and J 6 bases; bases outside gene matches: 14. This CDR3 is CSVGAPTGISEQYF. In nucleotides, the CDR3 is TGCAGCGTCGGGGCCCCGACAGGGATCTCCGAGCAGTACTTC.

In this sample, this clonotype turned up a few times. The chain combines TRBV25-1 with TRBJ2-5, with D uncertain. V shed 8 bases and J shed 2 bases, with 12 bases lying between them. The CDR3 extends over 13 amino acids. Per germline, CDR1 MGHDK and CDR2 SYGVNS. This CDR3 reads CASPGLCQETQYF. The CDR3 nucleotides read TGTGCCAGCCCCGGTTTATGTCAAGAGACCCAGTACTTC.

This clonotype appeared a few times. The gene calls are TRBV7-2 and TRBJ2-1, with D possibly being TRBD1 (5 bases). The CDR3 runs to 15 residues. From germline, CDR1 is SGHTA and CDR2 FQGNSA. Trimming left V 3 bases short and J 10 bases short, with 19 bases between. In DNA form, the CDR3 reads TGTGCCAGCAGCTTGATGGTAGGCGACCCAGGGGAGCAGTTCTTC. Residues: CASSLMVGDPGEQFF.

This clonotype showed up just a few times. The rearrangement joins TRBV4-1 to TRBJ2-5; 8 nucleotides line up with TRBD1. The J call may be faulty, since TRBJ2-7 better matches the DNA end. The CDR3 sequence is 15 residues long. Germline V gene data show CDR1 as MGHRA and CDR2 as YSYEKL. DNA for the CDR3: TGCGCCAGCAGCCAAGCAGGACAGGGTAGCTTCGAGCAGTACTTC. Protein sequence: CASSQAGQGSFEQYF.

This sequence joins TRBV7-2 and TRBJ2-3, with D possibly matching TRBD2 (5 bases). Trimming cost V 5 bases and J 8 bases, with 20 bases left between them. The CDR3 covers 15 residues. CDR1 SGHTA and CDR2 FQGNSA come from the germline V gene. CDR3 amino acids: CASSARGSAQVTQYF. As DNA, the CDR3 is TGTGCCAGCAGCGCACGGGGTAGCGCACAAGTTACGCAGTATTTT.

In DNA, the CDR3 is TGCAGTGCTCACAGAGGACTAGCTGACACAGATACGCAGTATTTT. Protein product: CSAHRGLADTDTQYF. The J gene is TRBJ2-3, the V gene TRBV20-1, with 8 nucleotides matching TRBD2. The V segment lost 5 bases and the J segment 2 bases; nucleotides outside the gene matches: 9. Germline V gene lookup returns CDR1 DFQATT and CDR2 SNEGSKA (reference sequence). The CDR3 is 15 amino acids.

The CDR3: CASSYRRTGEDEQFF. The CDR3 region has the DNA TGTGCCAGCAGTTACAGACGGACAGGGGAGGATGAGCAGTTCTTC. The V and J genes are TRBV6-6 and TRBJ2-1; 9 bases agree with TRBD1. V shed 2 bases, J shed 8 bases, and the junction held 7 bases outside the gene matches. This CDR3 spans 15 amino acids. Germline V gives CDR1 MNHNY, CDR2 SVGAGI (reference sequence).

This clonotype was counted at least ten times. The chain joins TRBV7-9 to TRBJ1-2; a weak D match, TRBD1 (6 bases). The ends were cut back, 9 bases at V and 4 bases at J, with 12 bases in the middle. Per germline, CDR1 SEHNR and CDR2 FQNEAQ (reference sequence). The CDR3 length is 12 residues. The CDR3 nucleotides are TGTGCCAGTAGGACAGACACCTATGGCTACACCTTC. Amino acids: CASRTDTYGYTF.

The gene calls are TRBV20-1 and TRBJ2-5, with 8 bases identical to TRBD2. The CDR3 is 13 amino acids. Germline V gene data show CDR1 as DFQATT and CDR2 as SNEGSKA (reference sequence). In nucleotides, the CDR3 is TGCAACCCGACCGGGGGGGCGCGAGAGACCCAGTACTTC. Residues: CNPTGGARETQYF.

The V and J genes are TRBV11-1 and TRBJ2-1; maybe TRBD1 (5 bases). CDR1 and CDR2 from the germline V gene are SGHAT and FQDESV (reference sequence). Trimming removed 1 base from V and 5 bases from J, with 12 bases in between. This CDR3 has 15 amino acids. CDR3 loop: CASSLVAGKNNEQFF. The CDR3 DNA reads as TGTGCCAGCAGCTTAGTGGCAGGGAAGAACAATGAGCAGTTCTTC.

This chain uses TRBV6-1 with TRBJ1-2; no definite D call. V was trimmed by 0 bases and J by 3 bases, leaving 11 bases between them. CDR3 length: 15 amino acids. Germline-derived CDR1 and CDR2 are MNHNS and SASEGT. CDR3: CASSEAHGDYYGYTF. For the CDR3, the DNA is TGTGCCAGCAGTGAAGCGCACGGAGATTACTATGGCTACACCTTC.

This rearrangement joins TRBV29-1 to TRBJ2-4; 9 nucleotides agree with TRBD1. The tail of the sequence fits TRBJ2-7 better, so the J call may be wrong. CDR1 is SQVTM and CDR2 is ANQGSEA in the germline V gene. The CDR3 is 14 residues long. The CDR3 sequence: CSVEVDRGFDEQYF. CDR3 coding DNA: TGCAGCGTTGAAGTGGACAGGGGCTTTGACGAGCAGTACTTC.

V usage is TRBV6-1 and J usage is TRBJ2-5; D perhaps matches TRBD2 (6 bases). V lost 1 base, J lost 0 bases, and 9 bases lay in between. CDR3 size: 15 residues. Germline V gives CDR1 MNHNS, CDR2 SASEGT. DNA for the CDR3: TGTGCCAGCAGTGAAGTTGGGGGGAACCAAGAGACCCAGTACTTC. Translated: CASSEVGGNQETQYF.

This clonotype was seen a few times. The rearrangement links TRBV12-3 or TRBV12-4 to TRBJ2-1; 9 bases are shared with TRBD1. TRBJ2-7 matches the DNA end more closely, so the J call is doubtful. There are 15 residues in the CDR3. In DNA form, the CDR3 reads TGTGCCAGCAGTTTGTCCGGGACAGGGAACAATGAGCAGTACTTC. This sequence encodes CASSLSGTGNNEQYF.

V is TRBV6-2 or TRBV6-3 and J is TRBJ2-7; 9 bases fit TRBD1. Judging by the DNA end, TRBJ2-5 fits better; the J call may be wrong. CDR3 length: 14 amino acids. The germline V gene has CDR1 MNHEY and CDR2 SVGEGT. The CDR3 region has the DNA TGTGCCAGCAAACGGACAGGGGAGGTGGAGACCCAGTACTTC. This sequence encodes CASKRTGEVETQYF.

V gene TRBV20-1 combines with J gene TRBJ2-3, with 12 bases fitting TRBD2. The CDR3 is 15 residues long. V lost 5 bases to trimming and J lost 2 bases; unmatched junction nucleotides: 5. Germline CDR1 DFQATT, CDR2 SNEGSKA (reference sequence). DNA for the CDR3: TGCAGTGCTGCACGACTAGCGGGGGTCACAGATACGCAGTATTTT. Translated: CSAARLAGVTDTQYF.

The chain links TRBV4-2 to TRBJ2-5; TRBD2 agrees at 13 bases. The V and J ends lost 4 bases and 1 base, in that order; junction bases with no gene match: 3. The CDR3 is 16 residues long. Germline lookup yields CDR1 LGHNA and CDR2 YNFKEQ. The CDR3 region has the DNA TGTGCCAGCAGCCGGGGGACTAGCGGGACCCAAGAGACCCAGTACTTC. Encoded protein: CASSRGTSGTQETQYF.

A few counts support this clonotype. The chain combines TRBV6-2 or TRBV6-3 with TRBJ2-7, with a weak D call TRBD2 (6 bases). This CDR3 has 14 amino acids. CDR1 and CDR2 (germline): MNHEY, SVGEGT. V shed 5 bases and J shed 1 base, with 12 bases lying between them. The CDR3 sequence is CASSRAGLSYEQYF. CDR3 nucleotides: TGTGCCAGCAGTCGTGCGGGGTTATCCTACGAGCAGTACTTC.

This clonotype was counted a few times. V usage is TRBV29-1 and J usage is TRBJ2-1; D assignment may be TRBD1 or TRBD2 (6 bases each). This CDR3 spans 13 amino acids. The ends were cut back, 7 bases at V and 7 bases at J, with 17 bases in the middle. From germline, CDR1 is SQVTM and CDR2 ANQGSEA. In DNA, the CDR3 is TGCAGCGGAGATAGGGGGGCTATTAATGAGCAGTTCTTC. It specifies CSGDRGAINEQFF.

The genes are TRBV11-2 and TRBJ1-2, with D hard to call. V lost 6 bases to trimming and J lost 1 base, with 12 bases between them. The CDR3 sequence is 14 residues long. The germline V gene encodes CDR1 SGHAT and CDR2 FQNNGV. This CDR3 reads CASSLRTLNYGYTF. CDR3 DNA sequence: TGTGCCAGCAGTCTCAGGACCCTTAACTATGGCTACACCTTC.

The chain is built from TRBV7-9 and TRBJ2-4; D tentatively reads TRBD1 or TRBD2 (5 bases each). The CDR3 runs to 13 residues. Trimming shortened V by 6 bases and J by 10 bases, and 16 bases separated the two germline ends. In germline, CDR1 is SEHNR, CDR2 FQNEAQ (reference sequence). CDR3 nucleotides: TGTGCCAGCAGTTCCCCGGGGCAGAATATTCAGTACTTC. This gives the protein CASSSPGQNIQYF.

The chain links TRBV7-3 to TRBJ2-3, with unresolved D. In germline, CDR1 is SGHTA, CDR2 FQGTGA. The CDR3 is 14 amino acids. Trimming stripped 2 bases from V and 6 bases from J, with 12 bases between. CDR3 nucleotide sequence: TGTGCCAGCAGCTTATTGGCGTTAGGGGATACGCAGTATTTT. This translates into CASSLLALGDTQYF. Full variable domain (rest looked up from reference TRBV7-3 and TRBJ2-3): GAGVSQTPSNKVTEKGKYVELRCDPISGHTALYWYRQSLGQGPEFLIYFQGTGAADDSGLPNDRFFAVRPEGSVSTLKIQRTERGDSAVYLCASSLLALGDTQYFGPGTRLTVL.